This T cell receptor beta chain was observed in a study of cytomegalovirus exposure and HLA in healthy donors. A multiplex PCR was run with 60 Vbeta primers and 13 Jbeta primers. Original methodology: In a later analysis, the count reached tens of millions of unique TCR beta chains, with 9 million to 11 million shared. This table comes from immunoSEQ multiplex PCR, and its TCRdb copy is limited to in-frame clones, with some not included. The DNA was the basis for D and trimming; V, J and clone size are from that table. This table holds 200,000 or so clones, around 80% found once. Study-wide points: In an earlier analysis, about 90% or about 30%: the productive usage of most TCR beta V segments.

Germline V gives CDR1 SGHRS, CDR2 YFSETQ. The CDR3 totals 15 residues. The trim removed 4 bases at V and 9 bases at J, leaving 6 bases unmatched. Notes on this clone: No antigen is known for it.

The rearrangement joins TRBV5-1 to TRBJ2-1; 14 positions agree with TRBD2. What was sequenced was PBMCs. This clonotype was sampled from a male donor in good health and CMV-seronegative. In DNA, the CDR3 is TGCGCCAGCAGCGTGACTAGCGGGAGGGCCTCTGAGCAGTTCTTC. Translation gives CASSVTSGRASEQFF.